The present T cell receptor (beta chain) was sequenced within a study of T cell repertoires in cytomegalovirus infection (dated by TCRdb to between 2018 and 2021). Notes on the research overall: Donor HLA type was relevant to the analysis, because carriage of CMV infection together with the matching HLA type was indicated by public TCR beta signatures.

These reads were obtained on an Illumina HiSeq 1500. TCRdb applied fastp at Q25 and MiXCR to the public reads, then kept only in-frame beta chains. Rows merge per CDR3 protein into single entries with the most common DNA and genes. The sample has about 400,000 distinct CDR3 sequences on record, roughly 18% of them singletons. Clones ranked in the top ten supply 7.5% to 9% of the sample. General findings and caveats noted by the study authors: Cumulative frequency of public TCR beta family members discriminated carriers of CMV infection plus the relevant HLA type in this cohort and an independent approximately 350-donor cohort. In the ex vivo response, HLA-C-restricted CMV-specific TCR beta clonotypes were dominant, and in two of eight donors the single most frequent clonotype came from this HLA-C-restricted group.

This clonotype was counted many times. There is no known antigen for this receptor. No per-base quality is available; no much larger clone lies one base away. The junction shows trimming of 6 bases on V and 3 bases on J, and the gene matches do not reach 22 bases of it. Via the germline V gene, CDR1 is SGHTA and CDR2 FQGNSA. CDR3 length: 21 amino acids, cysteine to phenylalanine. The read is trimmed to its CDR3 DNA, 63 bases read in frame from base 1. The sequence derives from a human donor in good health (CMV status not recorded). Some clones in this sample may be carry-over from other donors' samples. The sequencing input was PBMCs. Recombination linked TRBV7-2 to TRBJ2-1, with 11 bases in between that match TRBD2. The CDR3 has the sequence CASSIRKRVPGTSGFYNEQFF. The nucleotide sequence reads as follows: TGTGCCAGCAGTATCCGAAAGCGGGTCCCCGGGACTAGCGGTTTCTACAATGAGCAGTTCTTC.